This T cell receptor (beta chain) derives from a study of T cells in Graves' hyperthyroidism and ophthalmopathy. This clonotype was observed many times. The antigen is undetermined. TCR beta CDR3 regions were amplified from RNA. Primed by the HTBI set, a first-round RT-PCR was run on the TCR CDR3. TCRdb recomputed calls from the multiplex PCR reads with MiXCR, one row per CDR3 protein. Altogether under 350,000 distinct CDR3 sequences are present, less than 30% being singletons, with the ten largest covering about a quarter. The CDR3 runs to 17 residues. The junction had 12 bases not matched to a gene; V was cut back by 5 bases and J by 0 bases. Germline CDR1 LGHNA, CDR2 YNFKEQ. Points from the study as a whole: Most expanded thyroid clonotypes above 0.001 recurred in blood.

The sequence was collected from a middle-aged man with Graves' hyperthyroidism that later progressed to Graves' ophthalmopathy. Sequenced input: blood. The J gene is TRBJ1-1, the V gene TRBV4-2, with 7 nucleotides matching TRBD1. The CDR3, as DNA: TGTGCCAGCAGCACCGACAGGGAGGGGGTGATGAACACTGAAGCTTTCTTT. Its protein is CASSTDREGVMNTEAFF.